A single sample is the source of the 32 T cell receptor beta chains below, sequenced in a study of OX40 agonist ivuxolimab in advanced cancers. Measured with immunoSEQ multiplex PCR; TCRdb has only the in-frame clones, and not every one. Among 67,000 or so clones listed, approximately 80% were seen once. The sequencing used CD4+ or CD8+ T cells sorted from blood, collected in a trial of the OX40 agonist ivuxolimab. These receptors came from an adult with an advanced solid tumor such as melanoma, head and neck, liver or kidney cancer.

The chain couples TRBV30 to TRBJ2-7, with D hard to call. Between the trimmed V and J ends, which lost 1 base and 3 bases, there was a span of 7 bases. From germline, CDR1 is GTSNPN and CDR2 SVGIG (reference sequence). CDR3 length: 12 residues. In DNA, the CDR3 is TGTGCCTGGAGTGAAAAATACTACGAGCAGTACTTC. It encodes CAWSEKYYEQYF. The full variable domain, rest sourced from reference TRBV30 and TRBJ2-7, is SQTIHQWPATLVQPVGSPLSLECTVEGTSNPNLYWYRQAAGRGLQLLFYSVGIGQISSEVPQNLSASRPQDRQFILSSKKLLLSDSGFYLCAWSEKYYEQYFGPGTRLTVT.

V and J are TRBV7-8 and TRBJ2-5, with D perhaps TRBD2 (10 bases). Germline CDR1 reads SGHVS; CDR2 reads FQNEAQ. The CDR3 spans 20 residues. V was trimmed by 2 bases and J by 0 bases, leaving 25 bases between them. The CDR3 DNA is TGTGCCAGCAGCTTATTGGGACAGGGAGACCTAGCGGGAGACCAAGAGACCCAGTACTTC. This translates into CASSLLGQGDLAGDQETQYF.

The gene calls are TRBV11-3 and TRBJ2-2; 12 positions agree with TRBD2. Per germline, CDR1 SGHNT and CDR2 YENEEA. The CDR3 contains 20 residues. The V segment lost 0 bases and the J segment 5 bases; nucleotides outside the gene matches: 13. As DNA, the CDR3 is TGTGCCAGCAGCTTAGATCTATATGGGATGACTAGCGGGAGAACCGGGGAGCTGTTTTTT. As protein: CASSLDLYGMTSGRTGELFF.

The V gene is TRBV27, the J gene TRBJ2-7, with 7 bases matching TRBD2. With 4 bases clipped from V and 2 bases from J, the junction kept 5 bases outside the gene matches. Germline CDR1 MNHEY, CDR2 SMNVEV (reference sequence). CDR3 length: 14 amino acids. CDR3 DNA sequence: TGTGCCAGCAGTTCCTCGGGGAGGGCCTACGAGCAGTACTTC. As protein: CASSSSGRAYEQYF.

The rearrangement joins TRBV19 to TRBJ2-1, with 8 nucleotides matching TRBD2. V dropped 2 bases and J dropped 3; count of bases not matched to a gene: 15. Germline CDR1 reads LNHDA; CDR2 reads SQIVND (reference sequence). The CDR3 runs to 19 residues. CDR3 loop: CASSITSRLAGGIYNEQFF. In nucleotides, the CDR3 is TGTGCCAGTAGTATAACTTCTCGTCTGGCGGGAGGAATCTACAATGAGCAGTTCTTC.

CDR3: CASRPTGGRHYEQYF. The CDR3 DNA reads TGTGCCAGCAGGCCTACAGGGGGCCGGCACTACGAGCAGTACTTC. This chain connects TRBV27 to TRBJ2-7; 9 nucleotides match TRBD1. Germline assignment: CDR1 MNHEY and CDR2 SMNVEV (reference sequence). With V trimmed by 6 bases and J by 3 bases, 9 bases remained unmatched. The CDR3 runs to 15 residues.

The V call is TRBV6-1, the J call TRBJ2-1; the D gene could be TRBD1 or TRBD2 (5 bases each). Deletions cut 3 bases from V and 13 bases from J, with 13 bases between. The CDR3 covers 12 residues. The germline V gene has CDR1 MNHNS and CDR2 SASEGT. CDR3 sequence: CASSDHRDAQFF. DNA of the CDR3: TGTGCCAGCAGTGATCACCGGGACGCCCAGTTCTTC.

V and J are TRBV5-1 and TRBJ2-5; 7 nucleotides match TRBD1. The assigned J gene may be wrong: the sequence end matches TRBJ2-7 better. The CDR3 contains 13 residues. Germline V gene sequence: CDR1 SGHRS, CDR2 YFSETQ. CDR3 sequence: CASSLRQGPEQYF. DNA for the CDR3: TGCGCCAGCAGCCTACGACAGGGACCCGAGCAGTACTTC.

The J gene is TRBJ2-7, the V gene TRBV28, with D maybe TRBD1 (6 bases). Trimming stripped 5 bases from V and 6 bases from J, with 17 bases between. This CDR3 region has 14 residues. CDR1 and CDR2 (germline): MDHEN, SYDVKM. CDR3 sequence: CASSIQGDGGEQYF. Here the CDR3 DNA reads TGTGCCAGCAGTATACAGGGTGATGGTGGCGAGCAGTACTTC.

This sequence joins TRBV13 and TRBJ2-5, with 8 bases matching TRBD2. This CDR3 comprises 16 residues. The J segment lost 1 base and the V segment lost 1 base, leaving 5 bases of the junction unmatched. Germline CDR1 and CDR2: PRHDT and FYEKMQ (reference sequence). The CDR3 sequence: CASSLVGSGIQETQYF. In DNA, the CDR3 is TGTGCCAGCAGCTTAGTGGGTAGCGGGATCCAAGAGACCCAGTACTTC.

V usage is TRBV5-4 and J usage is TRBJ2-5; D not certain. The CDR3 loop spans 16 amino acids. Germline CDR1 SGHNT, CDR2 YYREEE (reference sequence). V dropped 5 bases and J dropped 4 bases, with 21 bases sitting between them. The CDR3 protein is CASSYRASRAGETQYF. CDR3 DNA: TGTGCCAGCAGTTACCGAGCAAGTCGGGCCGGAGAGACCCAGTACTTC.

The J gene is TRBJ2-7, the V gene TRBV9; D is possibly TRBD2 (5 bases). Germline loops: CDR1 SGDLS, CDR2 YYNGEE. V lost 3 bases to trimming and J lost 3 bases, with 13 bases between them. The CDR3 loop spans 14 amino acids. For the CDR3, the DNA is TGTGCCAGCAGCGCCGGCGGGCACAACTACGAGCAGTACTTC. Translated: CASSAGGHNYEQYF.

Only one count was recorded for this clone. This chain uses TRBV5-1 with TRBJ2-7; the match to TRBD2 covers 8 bases. This CDR3 is 14 amino acids long. Trimming at V came to 0 bases and at J to 6 bases, leaving 5 bases not matched to a gene. Germline lookup yields CDR1 SGHRS and CDR2 YFSETQ. CDR3 loop: CASSLGGGTGEQYF. CDR3 nucleotide sequence: TGCGCCAGCAGCTTGGGCGGGGGGACGGGCGAGCAGTACTTC.

The chain combines TRBV29-1 with TRBJ2-7; 12 positions match TRBD2. With V trimmed by 3 bases and J by 2 bases, 2 bases remained unmatched. The germline V gene has CDR1 SQVTM and CDR2 ANQGSEA. The CDR3 contains 14 residues. CDR3 in amino acids: CSVEGLAGTYEQYF. The CDR3 DNA follows: TGCAGCGTTGAGGGACTAGCGGGTACCTACGAGCAGTACTTC.

V is TRBV18 and J is TRBJ1-5; no reliable D call. The V gene lost 3 bases and the J gene lost 6 bases, with 12 bases spanning the gap. CDR1 is KGHSH, CDR2 LQKENI, per germline. This CDR3 is built from 14 residues. The DNA for the CDR3 is TGTGCCAGCTCACCTGAGGGCACATCTCAGCCCCAGCATTTT. This gives the protein CASSPEGTSQPQHF.

This chain joins TRBV27 and TRBJ2-1; the D call may be TRBD1 or TRBD2 (5 bases each). V was shortened by 6 bases and J by 6 bases, with 18 bases between the two germline ends. The CDR3 contains 15 residues. Germline CDR1 and CDR2: MNHEY and SMNVEV (reference sequence). CDR3 amino acids: CASSPNSGTPNEQFF. CDR3 nucleotide sequence: TGTGCCAGCAGCCCTAACTCCGGGACCCCCAATGAGCAGTTCTTC.

The V and J genes are TRBV11-2 and TRBJ1-2; no clear D gene. CDR3 length: 13 residues. Germline V gene data show CDR1 as SGHAT and CDR2 as FQNNGV. Trimming left V 9 bases short and J 1 base short, with 12 bases between. CDR3 sequence (DNA): TGTGCCAGTAGGACCAGCCATAACTATGGCTACACCTTC. It codes for CASRTSHNYGYTF.

V usage is TRBV13 and J usage is TRBJ2-2; 13 nucleotides align to TRBD2. Germline CDR1 PRHDT, CDR2 FYEKMQ (reference sequence). V dropped 5 bases and J dropped 6; count of bases not matched to a gene: 6. This CDR3 contains 16 residues. CDR3 in DNA: TGTGCCAGCAGCGAAGAACTAGCGGGAGGGCCCGGGGAGCTGTTTTTT. This translates into CASSEELAGGPGELFF.

CDR3 amino acids: CASSLASGQDYEQYF. The CDR3 DNA follows: TGTGCCAGCAGCTTAGCATCAGGCCAGGACTACGAGCAGTACTTC. The chain links TRBV7-2 to TRBJ2-7; D ambiguous. V was shortened by 0 bases and J by 3 bases, with 12 bases between the two germline ends. Per the germline V gene, CDR1 is SGHTA and CDR2 is FQGNSA. This CDR3 spans 15 amino acids.

The chain joins TRBV2 to TRBJ2-5, with D perhaps TRBD2 (6 bases). There are 15 residues in the CDR3. CDR1 is SNHLY, CDR2 FYNNEI, per germline. Trimming removed 7 bases from V and 6 bases from J, with 21 bases in between. The CDR3 spells CASIFSASGYQTQYF. CDR3 nucleotides: TGTGCCAGCATCTTCAGCGCGAGCGGGTACCAGACCCAGTACTTC.

About this clone itself: One junction end does not reproduce the germline sequence, and a read error may be involved. This chain uses TRBV5-1 with TRBJ2-7; D remains ambiguous. Germline values: CDR1 SGHRS, CDR2 YFSETQ. The length of the CDR3 is 12 residues. Written as DNA, the CDR3 is TGTGCCAGCAGCCTTGGTCGTAACGAGCAGTACTTC. The encoded protein is CASSLGRNEQYF.

CDR3 bases: TGCGCCAGCAGTGAAATACAGGGGGCAGATACGCAGTATTTT. As protein: CASSEIQGADTQYF. The chain uses TRBV10-2 and TRBJ2-3, with 8 bases identical to TRBD1. This CDR3 spans 14 amino acids. CDR1 is WSHSY, CDR2 SAAADI, per germline. With 3 bases clipped from V and 4 bases from J, the junction kept 3 bases outside the gene matches.

The chain is built from TRBV6-6 and TRBJ2-5; no clear D gene. Germline lookup yields CDR1 MNHNY and CDR2 SVGAGI (reference sequence). The CDR3 sequence is 16 residues long. With 0 bases removed from V and 0 bases from J, the gap between germline ends came to 11 bases. The CDR3 spells CASSYSLAVNQETQYF. CDR3 DNA sequence: TGTGCCAGCAGTTACTCGCTGGCGGTAAACCAAGAGACCCAGTACTTC.

The chain couples TRBV7-2 to TRBJ2-6; D ambiguous. This CDR3 spans 18 amino acids. CDR1 is SGHTA and CDR2 is FQGNSA in the germline V gene. Trimming pared 2 bases from V and 0 bases from J, leaving 14 bases between. This CDR3 is CASSLSYGWVSGANVLTF. CDR3 nucleotide sequence: TGTGCCAGCAGCTTATCGTATGGATGGGTCTCTGGGGCCAACGTCCTGACTTTC.

This clone was recorded once. The chain carries TRBV7-2 and TRBJ1-4; the D is unclear. The CDR3 has 15 amino acids. The V end lost 5 bases, the J end lost 3 bases, and 13 bases lay between the germline ends. Germline CDR1 SGHTA, CDR2 FQGNSA. CDR3 sequence: CASSPRASANEKLFF. In DNA form, the CDR3 reads TGTGCCAGCAGCCCCCGGGCATCCGCTAATGAAAAACTGTTTTTT.

The chain carries TRBV28 and TRBJ2-7; 8 bases are shared with TRBD2. CDR1 MDHEN and CDR2 SYDVKM come from the germline V gene. J gave up 7 bases and V 8 bases, and 25 bases lay outside the gene matches. The length of the CDR3 is 18 residues. The CDR3 region has the DNA TGTGCCAGCGTTTCTGAGTTAGAGGGCGGGAGGACATTCGGGGAGCAGTACTTC. Translating gives CASVSELEGGRTFGEQYF.

This CDR3 reads CASSLGGGADTQYF. The CDR3 region has the DNA TGTGCCAGCAGCTTAGGAGGGGGCGCAGATACGCAGTATTTT. The rearrangement joins TRBV7-3 to TRBJ2-3; tentatively, D is TRBD1 (7 bases). Germline V gene lookup returns CDR1 SGHTA and CDR2 FQGTGA. This CDR3 contains 14 residues. V gave up 2 bases and J gave up 4 bases, with 10 bases separating them.

The chain carries TRBV7-8 and TRBJ1-2; possible D gene TRBD1, 5 bases. This CDR3 is 16 amino acids long. Germline V lookup: CDR1 SGHVS, CDR2 FQNEAQ. With 0 bases removed from V and 1 base from J, the gap between germline ends came to 12 bases. CDR3 DNA sequence: TGTGCCAGCAGCTTAGCGAGTGCAGGGATTAACTATGGCTACACCTTC. Translation gives CASSLASAGINYGYTF.

The chain couples TRBV21-1 to TRBJ1-4. TRBV21-1 is listed as a pseudogene. The CDR3 sequence is 15 residues long. This chain's CDR3 is CASRKRCAANEKLFF. The DNA for the CDR3 is TGTGCCAGCAGGAAGAGGTGCGCGGCTAATGAAAAACTGTTTTTT.

Written as DNA, the CDR3 is TGTGCCTGCCAGGGTGGAGGGGAAAAACTGTTTTTT. Protein: CACQGGGEKLFF. The gene calls are TRBV30 and TRBJ1-4; weak D call: TRBD1 (5 bases). The germline V gene encodes CDR1 GTSNPN and CDR2 SVGIG (reference sequence). With 6 bases removed from V and 8 bases from J, the gap between germline ends came to 13 bases. The CDR3 runs 12 residues.

V and J are TRBV30 and TRBJ2-1, with a possible D match to TRBD2 (7 bases). The CDR3 extends over 15 amino acids. Germline values: CDR1 GTSNPN, CDR2 SVGIG (reference sequence). Trimming removed 0 bases from V and 8 bases from J, with 17 bases in between. The CDR3 DNA reads TGTGCCTGGAGTGTAATGGGGGGGGCCCTTTATGAGCAGTTCTTC. Translated, it gives CAWSVMGGALYEQFF.

V is TRBV14 and J is TRBJ2-3; TRBD1 matches at 7 bases. The CDR3 loop spans 16 amino acids. V shed 1 base and J 2 bases; nucleotides not matched to a gene: 6. CDR1 and CDR2 from the germline V gene are SGHDN and FVKESK. The CDR3 coding sequence is TGTGCCAGCAGCCAAGTATTAGAGGGGGCCACAGATACGCAGTATTTT. Translating gives CASSQVLEGATDTQYF.